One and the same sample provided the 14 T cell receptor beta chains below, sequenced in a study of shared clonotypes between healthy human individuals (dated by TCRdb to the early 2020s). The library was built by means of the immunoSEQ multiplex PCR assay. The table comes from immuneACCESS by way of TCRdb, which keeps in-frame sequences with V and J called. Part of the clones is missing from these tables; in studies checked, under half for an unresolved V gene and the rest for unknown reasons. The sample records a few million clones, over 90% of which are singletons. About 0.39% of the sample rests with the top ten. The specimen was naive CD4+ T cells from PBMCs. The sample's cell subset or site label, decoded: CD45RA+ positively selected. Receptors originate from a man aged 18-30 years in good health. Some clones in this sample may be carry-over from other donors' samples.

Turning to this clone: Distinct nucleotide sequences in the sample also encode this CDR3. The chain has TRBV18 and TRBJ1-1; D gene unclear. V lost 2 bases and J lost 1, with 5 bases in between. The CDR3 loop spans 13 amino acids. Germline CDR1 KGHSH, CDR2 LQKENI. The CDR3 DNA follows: TGTGCCAGCTCACCAGACGGGAACACTGAAGCTTTCTTT. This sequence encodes CASSPDGNTEAFF.

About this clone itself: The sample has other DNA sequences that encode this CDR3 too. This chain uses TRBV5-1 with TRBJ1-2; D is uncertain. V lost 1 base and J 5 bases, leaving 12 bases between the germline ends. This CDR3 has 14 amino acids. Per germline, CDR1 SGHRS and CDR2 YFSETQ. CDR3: CASSLSRTEYGYTF. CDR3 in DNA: TGCGCCAGCAGCTTGTCACGGACCGAATATGGCTACACCTTC. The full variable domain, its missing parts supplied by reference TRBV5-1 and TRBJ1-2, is KAGVTQTPRYLIKTRGQQVTLSCSPISGHRSVSWYQQTPGQGLQFLFEYFSETQRNKGNFPGRFSGRQFSNSRSEMNVSTLELGDSALYLCASSLSRTEYGYTFGSGTRLTVV.

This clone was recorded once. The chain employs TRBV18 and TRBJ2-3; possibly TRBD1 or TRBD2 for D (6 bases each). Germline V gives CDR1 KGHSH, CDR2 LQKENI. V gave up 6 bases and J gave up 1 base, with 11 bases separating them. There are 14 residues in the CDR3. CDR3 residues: CASSRGAGTDTQYF. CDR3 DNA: TGTGCCAGCTCGAGGGGGGCGGGCACAGATACGCAGTATTTT.

The CDR3 loop is CASGRDTEAFF. The DNA for the CDR3 is TGTGCCAGCGGTAGGGACACTGAAGCTTTCTTT. The chain joins TRBV2 to TRBJ1-1, with D unresolved. The V and J ends lost 8 bases and 3 bases respectively, with 7 bases between them. The CDR3 loop spans 11 amino acids. CDR1 is SNHLY, CDR2 FYNNEI, per germline.

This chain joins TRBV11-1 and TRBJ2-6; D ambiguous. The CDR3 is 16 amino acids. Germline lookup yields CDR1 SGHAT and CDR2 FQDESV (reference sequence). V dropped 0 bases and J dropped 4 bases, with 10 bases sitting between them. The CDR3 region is CASSLASGSGANVLTF. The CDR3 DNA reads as TGTGCCAGCAGCTTAGCATCGGGCTCCGGGGCCAACGTCCTGACTTTC.

CDR3 nucleotide sequence: TGTGCCAGCAGCTTAACCGGCGGGCCCCAGCATTTT. Its translation is CASSLTGGPQHF. J is TRBJ1-5 and V is TRBV7-9; no definite D call. V gave up 2 bases and J gave up 9 bases, with 8 bases separating them. Germline values: CDR1 SEHNR, CDR2 FQNEAQ (reference sequence). This CDR3 has 12 residues.

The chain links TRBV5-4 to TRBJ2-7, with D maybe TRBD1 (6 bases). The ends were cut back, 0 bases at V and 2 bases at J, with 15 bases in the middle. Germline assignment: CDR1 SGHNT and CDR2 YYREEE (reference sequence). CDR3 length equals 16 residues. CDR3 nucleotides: TGTGCCAGCAGCTTGGCCTCCGGGACAACCCCCTACGAGCAGTACTTC. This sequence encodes CASSLASGTTPYEQYF.

CDR3 DNA sequence: TGTGCCTGGAGTCCTGGACAGTCTAACTTATATGGCTACACCTTC. This gives the protein CAWSPGQSNLYGYTF. The chain is built from TRBV30 and TRBJ1-2; possibly TRBD1 for D (6 bases). The germline gives CDR1 GTSNPN, CDR2 SVGIG (reference sequence). The CDR3 totals 15 residues. The V end was cut by 2 bases, the J end by 5 bases, with 18 bases between.

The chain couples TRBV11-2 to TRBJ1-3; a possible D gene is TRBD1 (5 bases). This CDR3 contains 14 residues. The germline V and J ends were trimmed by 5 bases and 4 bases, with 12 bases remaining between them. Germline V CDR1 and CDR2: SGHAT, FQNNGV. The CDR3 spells CASSPAGGGNTIYF. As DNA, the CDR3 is TGTGCCAGCAGCCCGGCCGGGGGGGGAAACACCATATATTTT.

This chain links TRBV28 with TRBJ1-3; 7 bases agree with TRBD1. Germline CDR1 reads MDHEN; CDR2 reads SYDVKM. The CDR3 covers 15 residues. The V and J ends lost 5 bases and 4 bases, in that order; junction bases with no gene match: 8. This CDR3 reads CASSPTGALGNTIYF. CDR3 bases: TGTGCCAGCAGTCCTACAGGGGCTTTGGGAAACACCATATATTTT.

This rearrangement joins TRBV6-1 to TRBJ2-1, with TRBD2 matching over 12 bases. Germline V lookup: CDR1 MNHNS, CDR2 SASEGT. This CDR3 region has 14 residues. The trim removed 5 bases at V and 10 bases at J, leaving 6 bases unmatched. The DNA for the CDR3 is TGTGCCAGCAGTAGACTAGCGGGAGAAGGCGAGCAGTTCTTC. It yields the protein CASSRLAGEGEQFF.

For the CDR3, the DNA is TGTGCCAGCTCACCGTTAGCCGGGACGGAGCAGTCCGAGCAGTACTTC. This translates into CASSPLAGTEQSEQYF. The rearrangement joins TRBV18 to TRBJ2-7, with D perhaps being TRBD1 or TRBD2 (5 bases each). Germline V gene lookup returns CDR1 KGHSH and CDR2 LQKENI. Trimming took off 3 bases at V and 6 bases at J, with 21 bases between the two ends. CDR3 length: 16 residues.

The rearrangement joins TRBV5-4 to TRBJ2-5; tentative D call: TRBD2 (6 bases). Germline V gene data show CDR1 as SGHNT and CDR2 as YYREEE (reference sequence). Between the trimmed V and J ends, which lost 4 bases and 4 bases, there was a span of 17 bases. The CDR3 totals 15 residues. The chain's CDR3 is CASSNQQAGGETQYF. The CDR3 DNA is TGTGCCAGCAGCAACCAACAAGCGGGCGGAGAGACCCAGTACTTC. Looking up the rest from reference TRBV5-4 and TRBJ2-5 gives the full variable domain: ETGVTQSPTHLIKTRGQQVTLRCSSQSGHNTVSWYQQALGQGPQFIFQYYREEENGRGNFPPRFSGLQFPNYSSELNVNALELDDSALYLCASSNQQAGGETQYFGPGTRLLVL.

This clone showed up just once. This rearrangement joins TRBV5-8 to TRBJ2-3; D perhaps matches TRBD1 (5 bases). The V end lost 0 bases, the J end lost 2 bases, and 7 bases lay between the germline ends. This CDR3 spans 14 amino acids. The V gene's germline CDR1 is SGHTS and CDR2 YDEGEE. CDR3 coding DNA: TGTGCCAGCAGCTTGGGACAGCTCACAGATACGCAGTATTTT. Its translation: CASSLGQLTDTQYF.